This is a list of T cell receptor beta chains from one sample in a study of neurological immune-mediated disorders. Each CDR3 protein gets one entry after TCRdb re-called the 5' RACE reads with MiXCR. The sample has about 77,000 distinct CDR3 sequences; roughly 9.9% are singletons. Sequencing input: PBMCs. Receptors were obtained from a man aged 50-59 years in good health. CDR3s include the opening cysteine and the closing phenylalanine or tryptophan. Fields, in order: clone size, D gene, J gene, V gene, CDR3 protein, CDR3 DNA. The D gene is left open where the match is weak. Clone size is shown for a subset of rows, as once, few, many or a class of expanded clone.

many | TRBD2 | TRBJ2-7 | TRBV5-1 | CASSSESGGTSYEQYF | TGCGCCAGCAGCTCTGAAAGCGGGGGGACCTCCTACGAGCAGTACTTC
many | - | TRBJ2-5 | TRBV12-3/TRBV12-4 | CASRPQANQETQYF | TGTGCCAGCAGGCCACAGGCGAACCAAGAGACCCAGTACTTC
- | - | TRBJ2-2 | TRBV9 | CASSVKEHDSVELFF | TGTGCCAGCAGCGTTAAGGAGCACGACTCCGTGGAGCTGTTTTTT
many | - | TRBJ2-7 | TRBV18 | CASSPNRDEQYF | TGTGCCAGCTCACCTAACAGGGACGAGCAGTACTTC
many | - | TRBJ2-1 | TRBV10-3 | CAISERTVSYNEQFF | TGTGCCATCAGTGAGAGGACGGTTTCCTACAATGAGCAGTTCTTC
many | - | TRBJ2-7 | TRBV20-1 | CSARGSGSYEQYF | TGCAGTGCTAGAGGTAGCGGCTCCTACGAGCAGTACTTC
many | - | TRBJ1-6 | TRBV29-1 | CSVRERGLGTLHF | TGCAGCGTGAGGGAGAGGGGCCTCGGAACCCTCCACTTT
many | - | TRBJ2-1 | TRBV7-2 | CASSLTGFEQFF | TGTGCCAGCAGCCTTACAGGGTTTGAGCAGTTCTTC
many | - | TRBJ2-6 | TRBV7-9 | CASSLGAISGANVLTF | TGTGCCAGCAGCTTAGGGGCGATCTCTGGGGCCAACGTCCTGACTTTC
many | - | TRBJ2-1 | TRBV5-1 | CASSLGAGQDEQFF | TGCGCCAGCAGCTTGGGGGCAGGGCAGGATGAGCAGTTCTTC
many | - | TRBJ2-2 | TRBV12-3/TRBV12-4 | CASSFGKGSTGELFF | TGTGCCAGCAGTTTCGGGAAGGGTTCCACCGGGGAGCTGTTTTTT
many | TRBD2 | TRBJ2-1 | TRBV14 | CASSQDRTSGRPVVYNEQFF | TGTGCCAGCAGCCAAGATAGGACTAGCGGGAGGCCGGTGGTTTACAATGAGCAGTTCTTC
- | - | TRBJ2-6 | TRBV27 | CAISWTASGANVPTF | TGTGCCATCAGTTGGACAGCCTCTGGGGCCAACGTCCCGACTTTC
many | - | TRBJ1-5 | TRBV14 | CASSHTDTGPQHF | TGTGCCAGCAGCCATACGGACACCGGGCCCCAGCATTTT
- | - | TRBJ2-1 | TRBV5-6 | CASSAQYEQFF | TGTGCCAGCAGCGCTCAATATGAGCAGTTCTTC
many | TRBD1 | TRBJ1-2 | TRBV5-1 | CASSDREGYGYTF | TGCGCCAGCAGTGACAGGGAGGGCTATGGCTACACCTTC
many | TRBD1 | TRBJ1-2 | TRBV5-1 | CASSSNRFADRDRNGYTF | TGCGCCAGCAGCTCGAACAGGTTCGCGGACAGGGATCGAAATGGCTACACCTTC
medium-sized | TRBD2 | TRBJ2-1 | TRBV4-1 | CASALAGAYNEQFF | TGCGCCAGCGCTTTAGCGGGGGCCTACAATGAGCAGTTCTTC
many | - | TRBJ1-2 | TRBV6-5 | CASSSRTFYGYTF | TGTGCCAGCAGTTCCCGGACATTCTATGGCTACACCTTC
many | TRBD1 | TRBJ2-2 | TRBV5-5 | CASSHRTGYGTGELFF | TGTGCCAGCAGCCACCGGACAGGGTATGGCACCGGGGAGCTGTTTTTT
- | TRBD1 | TRBJ2-7 | TRBV5-1 | CASSLTGATYEQYF | TGCGCCAGCAGCCTGACAGGGGCCACCTACGAGCAGTACTTC
many | - | TRBJ2-1 | TRBV5-1 | CASSLGVPNQVEQFF | TGCGCCAGCAGTCTCGGAGTCCCCAATCAGGTTGAGCAGTTCTTC
many | - | TRBJ2-3 | TRBV5-1 | CASSSYSTDTQYF | TGCGCCAGCAGCTCCTATAGCACAGATACGCAGTATTTT
many | TRBD2 | TRBJ2-1 | TRBV6-2/TRBV6-3 | CASSLRLSGRGNNEQFF | TGTGCCAGCAGTTTACGACTTAGCGGGAGGGGTAACAATGAGCAGTTCTTC